Listed here are 6 T cell receptor beta chains from one sample, sequenced in a study of blood T cell repertoires in COVID-19. Clones were sequenced by immunoSEQ multiplex PCR, and TCRdb holds only the in-frame ones, with some missing. The data show about 360,000 clones, 80% to 90% seen once. The sequencing sample was made of PBMCs or T cells enriched from blood (not recorded which). The receptor source for this set is a middle-aged man in a cohort exposed to, infected with or recovered from COVID-19 (not recorded which).

This clone was seen more than once but under ten times. This chain links TRBV28 with TRBJ1-2, with no clear D. CDR1 and CDR2 from the germline V gene are MDHEN and SYDVKM. The CDR3 is 12 residues long. V was cut by 1 base and J by 4 bases, with 4 bases left in between. The CDR3 spells CASSLSRYGYTF. CDR3 sequence (DNA): TGTGCCAGCAGTTTATCCCGCTATGGCTACACCTTC.

In this sample, this clone turned up once. The chain couples TRBV5-4 to TRBJ2-7; TRBD2 agrees at 9 bases. The CDR3 loop spans 16 amino acids. Trimming removed 3 bases from V and 1 base from J; junction bases left unmatched: 8. Germline values: CDR1 SGHNT, CDR2 YYREEE (reference sequence). The CDR3 bases are TGTGCCAGCAGCTGGGGAGCGGGAGGCGAATCCTACGAGCAGTACTTC. Amino acid sequence: CASSWGAGGESYEQYF.

CDR3 amino acids: CASSELAGDTGELFF. CDR3 in DNA: TGTGCCAGCAGCGAACTAGCGGGTGACACCGGGGAGCTGTTTTTT. This sequence joins TRBV7-9 and TRBJ2-2, with 9 bases that match TRBD2. Germline loops: CDR1 SEHNR, CDR2 FQNEAQ (reference sequence). The CDR3 totals 15 residues. V lost 5 bases and J lost 3; bases outside the gene matches: 4. Full variable domain (outside the CDR3, taken from reference TRBV7-9 and TRBJ2-2): DTGVSQNPRHKITKRGQNVTFRCDPISEHNRLYWYRQTLGQGPEFLTYFQNEAQLEKSRLLSDRFSAERPKGSFSTLEIQRTEQGDSAMYLCASSELAGDTGELFFGEGSRLTVL.

This chain links TRBV19 with TRBJ1-5; maybe TRBD1 (5 bases). Germline V gene sequence: CDR1 LNHDA, CDR2 SQIVND (reference sequence). Trimming cost V 2 bases and J 1 base, with 12 bases left between them. This CDR3 contains 16 residues. Here the CDR3 reads CASSIKVGPSNQPQHF. CDR3 nucleotides: TGTGCCAGTAGTATAAAGGTGGGGCCGAGCAATCAGCCCCAGCATTTT.

The J gene is TRBJ2-1, the V gene TRBV19; 14 bases agree with TRBD2. The CDR3 has 15 residues. Trimming at V came to 7 bases and at J to 10 bases, leaving 9 bases not matched to a gene. CDR1 is LNHDA, CDR2 SQIVND, per germline (reference sequence). The CDR3 sequence is CASNPGLAGDREQFF. The CDR3, as DNA: TGTGCCAGTAACCCGGGACTAGCGGGAGACCGAGAGCAGTTCTTC.

The chain links TRBV27 to TRBJ1-1; possibly TRBD1 for D (5 bases). This CDR3 is 14 amino acids long. Germline V gives CDR1 MNHEY, CDR2 SMNVEV (reference sequence). The CDR3 DNA follows: TGTGTAGTGGGGCGACGACGGGCGAACACTGAAGCTTTCTTT. This gives the protein CVVGRRRANTEAFF.